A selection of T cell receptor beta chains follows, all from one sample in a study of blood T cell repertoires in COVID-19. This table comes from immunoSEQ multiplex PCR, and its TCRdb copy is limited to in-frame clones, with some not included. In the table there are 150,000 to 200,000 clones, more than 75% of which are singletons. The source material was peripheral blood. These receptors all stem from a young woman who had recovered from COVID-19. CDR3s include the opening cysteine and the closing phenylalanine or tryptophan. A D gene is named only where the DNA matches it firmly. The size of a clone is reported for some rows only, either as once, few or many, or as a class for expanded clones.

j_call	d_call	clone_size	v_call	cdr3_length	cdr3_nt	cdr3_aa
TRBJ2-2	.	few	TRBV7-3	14	TGTGCCAGCAGCTTTCTAAGCGCGGGCGGGGAGCTGTTTTTT	CASSFLSAGGELFF
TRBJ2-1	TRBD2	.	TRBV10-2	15	TGCGCCAGCAGTGAGTCGACTAGCGGTTACAATGAGCAGTTCTTC	CASSESTSGYNEQFF
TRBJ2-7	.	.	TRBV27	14	TGTGCCAGCAGTTTAGCGGGGTCGCTCGGCGAGCAGTACTTC	CASSLAGSLGEQYF
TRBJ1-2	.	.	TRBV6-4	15	TGTGCCAGCAGTGACTCGCCTGGGGGGGCGCGGGGCTACACCTTC	CASSDSPGGARGYTF
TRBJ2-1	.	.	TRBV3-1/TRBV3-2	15	TGTGCCAGCAGCCAAAGGGGGGAGGGGCCAAATGAGCAGTTCTTC	CASSQRGEGPNEQFF
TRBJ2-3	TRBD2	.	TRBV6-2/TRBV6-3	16	TGTGCCAGCAGTTACTCGACGGGGGGTGGCACAGATACGCAGTATTTT	CASSYSTGGGTDTQYF
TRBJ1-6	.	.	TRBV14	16	TGTGCCAGCAGCCAAGATCGAGGGCGCGGGGGTTCACCCCTCCACTTT	CASSQDRGRGGSPLHF
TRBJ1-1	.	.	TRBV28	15	TGTGCCAGCAGTTTGGGTGGGGCCTCGAACACTGAAGCTTTCTTT	CASSLGGASNTEAFF
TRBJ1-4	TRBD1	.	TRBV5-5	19	TGTGCCAGCAGCTCTGTTCCGGGACAGGGGCTTTACACTAATGAAAAACTGTTTTTT	CASSSVPGQGLYTNEKLFF
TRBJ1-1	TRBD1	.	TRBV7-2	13	TGTGCCAGCAGCTCCGACCCCGGGACAGCCGCTTTCTTT	CASSSDPGTAAFF
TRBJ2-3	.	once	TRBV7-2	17	TGTGCCAGCAGCCTCTATCGAGGAGGGTTTGGAGCAGATACGCAGTATTTT	CASSLYRGGFGADTQYF
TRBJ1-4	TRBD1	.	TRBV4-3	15	TGCGCCAGCAGCCAAGAAGAGGGGGCGGATGAAAAACTGTTTTTT	CASSQEEGADEKLFF
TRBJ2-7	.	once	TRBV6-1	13	TGTGCCAGCAGTTCCGTCGGAGCCCACGAGCAGTACTTC	CASSSVGAHEQYF
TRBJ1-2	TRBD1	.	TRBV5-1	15	TGCGCCAGCAGCAAGAACCCGGACAGGGGCTATGGCTACACCTTC	CASSKNPDRGYGYTF
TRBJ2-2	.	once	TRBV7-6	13	TGTGCCAGCAGTCTATTGGTCACCGGGGAGCTGTTTTTT	CASSLLVTGELFF
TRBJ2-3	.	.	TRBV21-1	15	TGTGCCAGCAGCAAAGCTACGACGGGGTCAGATACGCAGTATTTT	CASSKATTGSDTQYF
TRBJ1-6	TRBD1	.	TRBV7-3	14	TGTGCCAGCAGCATACGACAGGGTGGTTCACCCCTCCACTTT	CASSIRQGGSPLHF
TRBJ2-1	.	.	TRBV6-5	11	TGTGCCAGCAGGAGCGGAGGTGAGCAGTTCTTC	CASRSGGEQFF
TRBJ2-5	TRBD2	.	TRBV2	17	TGTGCCAGCAGAGCGACTAGCGGGAGGGCCGAGGGAGAGACCCAGTACTTC	CASRATSGRAEGETQYF
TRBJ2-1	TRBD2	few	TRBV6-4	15	TGTGCCAGCAGTGATGAGGCGGGGGGGCTGGATGAGCAGTTCTTC	CASSDEAGGLDEQFF
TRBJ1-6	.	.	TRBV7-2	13	TGTGCCAGCAGGGTGCAGTGGAATTCACCCCTCCACTTT	CASRVQWNSPLHF
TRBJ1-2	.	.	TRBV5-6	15	TGTGCCAGCAGCCCGGTTCAAGGGGCTAACTATGGCCACACCTTC	CASSPVQGANYGHTF
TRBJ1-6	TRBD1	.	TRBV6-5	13	TGTGCCAGCACTTCACAGGGGAAATCACCCCTCCACTTT	CASTSQGKSPLHF
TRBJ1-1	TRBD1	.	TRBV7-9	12	TGTGCCAGCAGCTTACCGGAGGGGGCAGCTTTCTTT	CASSLPEGAAFF
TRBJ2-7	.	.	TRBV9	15	TGTGCCAGCAGCCCTACAGGGACCCCCTACTACGAGCAGTACTTC	CASSPTGTPYYEQYF
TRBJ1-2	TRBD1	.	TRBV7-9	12	TGTGCCGGGGACAGCGCTAACTATGGCTACACCTTC	CAGDSANYGYTF
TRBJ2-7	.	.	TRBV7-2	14	TGTGCCAGCAGCTTAGAGAGACAGAACTACGAGCAGTACTTC	CASSLERQNYEQYF
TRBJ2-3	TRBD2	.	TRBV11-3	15	TGTGCCAGCAGCTCAAGCGGGAGGGTCACAGATACGCAGTATTTT	CASSSSGRVTDTQYF
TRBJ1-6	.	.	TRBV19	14	TGTGCCAGTAGCCTGAGGGTGGCCGGTTCACCCCTCCACTTT	CASSLRVAGSPLHF
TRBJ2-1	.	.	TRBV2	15	TGTGCCAGCAGTTTTGCCGGGGGGCCCTACAATGAGCAGTTCTTC	CASSFAGGPYNEQFF
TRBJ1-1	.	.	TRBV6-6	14	TGTGCCAGCAGTTATGGAGATCGGAACACTGAAGCTTTCTTT	CASSYGDRNTEAFF
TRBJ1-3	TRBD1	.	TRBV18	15	TGTGCCAGCTCACCCGGGACAGACACTGGAAACACCATATATTTT	CASSPGTDTGNTIYF
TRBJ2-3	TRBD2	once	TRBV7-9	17	TGTGCCAGCAGCCCCCTTAAGCGGGGCCTTAGCACAGATACGCAGTATTTT	CASSPLKRGLSTDTQYF
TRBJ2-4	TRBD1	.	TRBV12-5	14	TGTGCTAGTGGTTTGGGGACAGGGCCAAACATTCAGTACTTC	CASGLGTGPNIQYF
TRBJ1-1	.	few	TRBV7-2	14	TGTGCCAGCAGCTTAGAACAGCAGAACACTGAAGCTTTCTTT	CASSLEQQNTEAFF
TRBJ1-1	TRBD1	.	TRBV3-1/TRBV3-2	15	TGTGCCAGCAGGGGACAGGGGACGCTGAACACTGAAGCTTTCTTT	CASRGQGTLNTEAFF
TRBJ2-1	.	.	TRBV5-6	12	TGTGCCAGCAGCTTCGGCGGGCTTGAGCAGTTCTTC	CASSFGGLEQFF
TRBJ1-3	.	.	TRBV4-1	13	TGCGCCAGCACCAGGGATTTTGGAAACACCATATATTTT	CASTRDFGNTIYF
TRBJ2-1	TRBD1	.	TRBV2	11	TGTGCCAGCAGTGAAACAGGGGTCCGGTTCTTC	CASSETGVRFF
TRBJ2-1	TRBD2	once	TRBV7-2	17	TGTGCCAGCAGCTTAGTGTTCGGCGGGAGCTCCTACAATGAGCAGTTCTTC	CASSLVFGGSSYNEQFF
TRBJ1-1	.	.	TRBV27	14	TGTGCCAGCAGTTCAACAGGGATATCCACTGAAGCTTTCTTT	CASSSTGISTEAFF
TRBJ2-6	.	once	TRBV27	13	TGTGCCAGCAGCCTCTCTGGGGCCAACGTCCTGACTTTC	CASSLSGANVLTF
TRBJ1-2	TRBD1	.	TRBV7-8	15	TGTGCCAGCAGCTCGTCCGGGACAGGGATCTATGGCTACACCTTC	CASSSSGTGIYGYTF
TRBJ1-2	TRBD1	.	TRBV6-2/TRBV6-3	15	TGTGCCAGCAGTTTCGTTCAACAGGGGGCTTATGGCTACACCTTC	CASSFVQQGAYGYTF
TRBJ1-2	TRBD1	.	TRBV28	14	TGTGCCAGCAGTTTATTGTCAGGGGGAAATGGCTACACCTTC	CASSLLSGGNGYTF
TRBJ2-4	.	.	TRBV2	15	TGTGCCAGCAGCGCCCAACATTCAGCCAAAAACATTCAGTACTTC	CASSAQHSAKNIQYF
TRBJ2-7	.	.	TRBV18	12	TGTGCCAGCTCACCAGGGAGAGGCGAGCAGTACTTC	CASSPGRGEQYF
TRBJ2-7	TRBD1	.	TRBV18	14	TGTGCCAGCTCACCACCCGGGACAGGGAACGAGCAGTACTTC	CASSPPGTGNEQYF
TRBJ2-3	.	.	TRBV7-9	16	TGTGCCAGCAGCTCCGTAGACACCGAAGACGCAGATACGCAGTATTTT	CASSSVDTEDADTQYF
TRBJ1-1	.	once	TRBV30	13	TGTGCCTGGAGTGGGCAGGCGAACACTGAAGCTTTCTTT	CAWSGQANTEAFF
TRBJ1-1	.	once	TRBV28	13	TGTGCCAGCAGTTTGACTCCGAACACTGAAGCTTTCTTT	CASSLTPNTEAFF
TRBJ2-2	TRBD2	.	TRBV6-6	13	TGTGCCAGCAGCCTCAGCGGGAGTGGGGAGCTGTTTTTT	CASSLSGSGELFF